This is a list of T cell receptor beta chains from one sample in a study of T-cell reconstitution after alpha-beta-depleted transplantation in children. From the PCR reads, TCRdb called clonotypes with MiXCR, one entry per CDR3 protein. The repertoire holds hundreds of thousands of distinct CDR3 sequences, with 15% to 20% as singletons. This material consisted of PBMCs from the stem cell graft donor, taken from the stem cell graft. The receptors here all came from a human donor who donated a stem cell graft to a child with acute myeloid leukemia. Each CDR3 is given with its conserved first and last residue. D genes are given only for firm matches. Clone size is shown for a subset of rows, as once, few, many or a class of expanded clone.

J gene: TRBJ2-5
clone size: many
V gene: TRBV7-2
D gene: .
CDR3 DNA: TGTGCCAGCAGCTCCCGGTCATGGGGAGAGACCCAGTACTTC
CDR3 protein: CASSSRSWGETQYF

J gene: TRBJ2-1
clone size: few
V gene: TRBV5-1
D gene: TRBD1
CDR3 DNA: TGCGCCAGCAGCTCGGGGACAGGGTATCGCAATGAGCAGTTCTTC
CDR3 protein: CASSSGTGYRNEQFF

J gene: TRBJ2-3
clone size: .
V gene: TRBV30
D gene: .
CDR3 DNA: TGTGCCTGGAGTGTACAAGGGGATACGCAGTATTTT
CDR3 protein: CAWSVQGDTQYF

J gene: TRBJ2-3
clone size: few
V gene: TRBV20-1
D gene: .
CDR3 DNA: TGCAGTGCTAGAGATATTCGGGACGGAAAAAGGGATACGCAGTATTTT
CDR3 protein: CSARDIRDGKRDTQYF

J gene: TRBJ1-3
clone size: .
V gene: TRBV28
D gene: .
CDR3 DNA: TGTGCCAGCAGTTTAGGGGGGCAGGCTGGAAACACCATATATTTT
CDR3 protein: CASSLGGQAGNTIYF

J gene: TRBJ1-2
clone size: many
V gene: TRBV7-9
D gene: .
CDR3 DNA: TGTGCCAGCAGCCCTCGAACAGGGACTAACTATGGCTACACCTTC
CDR3 protein: CASSPRTGTNYGYTF

J gene: TRBJ2-5
clone size: many
V gene: TRBV20-1
D gene: .
CDR3 DNA: TGCAGTGCTTCGCCGGAGGGGACCCAGTACTTC
CDR3 protein: CSASPEGTQYF

J gene: TRBJ2-1
clone size: many
V gene: TRBV24-1
D gene: TRBD2
CDR3 DNA: TGTGCCACCAGTGATTCCCCTATACGGGGGGGCCGGAATGAGCAGTTCTTC
CDR3 protein: CATSDSPIRGGRNEQFF

J gene: TRBJ1-1
clone size: .
V gene: TRBV6-1
D gene: .
CDR3 DNA: TGTGCCAGCAGTGAAGCGGTGCGGGGAGCTGAAGCTTTCTTT
CDR3 protein: CASSEAVRGAEAFF

J gene: TRBJ1-6
clone size: .
V gene: TRBV18
D gene: .
CDR3 DNA: TGTGCCAGCTCACCGGGTCGTGATTCACCCCTCCACTTT
CDR3 protein: CASSPGRDSPLHF

J gene: TRBJ2-3
clone size: many
V gene: TRBV29-1
D gene: TRBD2
CDR3 DNA: TGCAGCGTTAAGCCCTATGGAGCGGGGGGGACAGATACGCAGTATTTT
CDR3 protein: CSVKPYGAGGTDTQYF

J gene: TRBJ2-7
clone size: few
V gene: TRBV12-5
D gene: .
CDR3 DNA: TGTGCTAGTGGTTTGGTAGACCACCGCGAGCAGTACTTC
CDR3 protein: CASGLVDHREQYF